These 10 T cell receptor beta chains were sequenced from one sample in a study of identical twins. One entry per CDR3 protein results from TCRdb running MiXCR on the 5' RACE reads. The repertoire holds about 290,000 distinct CDR3 sequences, with over 8.5% as singletons. The data were also submitted as part of a second study, on yellow fever vaccine responses in identical twins.

Material: CD8+ T cells sorted from blood. The source is a woman aged 18-29 years in good health.

This chain joins TRBV20-1 and TRBJ1-2; TRBD1 is a possible D gene (6 bases). Germline V gene data show CDR1 as DFQATT and CDR2 as SNEGSKA (reference sequence). V dropped 5 bases and J dropped 7 bases, with 11 bases sitting between them. CDR3 length: 11 residues. The CDR3 bases are TGCAGTGCTGCGACAGGAAGTGGCTACACCTTC. Residues: CSAATGSGYTF.

V is TRBV7-8 and J is TRBJ1-2; weak D call: TRBD1 (5 bases). CDR3 length: 15 amino acids. V was shortened by 5 bases and J by 4 bases, with 17 bases between the two germline ends. CDR1 is SGHVS, CDR2 FQNEAQ, per germline. CDR3 sequence (DNA): TGTGCCAGCAGCACGCCCCCCGCGGACACCTATGGCTACACCTTC. Amino acid sequence: CASSTPPADTYGYTF. Using reference TRBV7-8 and TRBJ1-2 for the parts outside the CDR3, the full variable domain is GAGVSQSPRYKVAKRGQDVALRCDPISGHVSLFWYQQALGQGPEFLTYFQNEAQLDKSGLPSDRFFAERPEGSVSTLKIQRTQQEDSAVYLCASSTPPADTYGYTFGSGTRLTVV.

The chain joins TRBV24-1 to TRBJ1-5; 9 bases fit TRBD1. Germline V CDR1 and CDR2: KGHDR, SFDVKD. V gave up 3 bases and J gave up 9 bases; unmatched junction bases: 8. The CDR3 spans 15 residues. Here the CDR3 reads CATSDPDRGSGPQHF. CDR3 coding DNA: TGTGCCACCAGTGATCCAGACAGGGGGTCTGGGCCCCAGCATTTT.

This chain joins TRBV11-1 and TRBJ2-5; D is unresolved. V was pared by 2 bases and J by 6 bases, with 10 bases between. Germline CDR1 and CDR2: SGHAT and FQDESV (reference sequence). This CDR3 is 13 amino acids long. CDR3 region: CASSLSYEKTQYF. In DNA form, the CDR3 reads TGTGCCAGCAGCTTATCTTATGAGAAGACCCAGTACTTC.

This clonotype was counted at least ten times. The V gene is TRBV3-1, the J gene TRBJ2-1; 7 nucleotides line up with TRBD2. V gave up 4 bases and J gave up 7 bases; unmatched junction bases: 10. The V gene's germline CDR1 is LGHDT and CDR2 YNNKEL (reference sequence). The CDR3 has 15 residues. The CDR3 loop reads CASSRGSGEPNEQFF. The CDR3 DNA follows: TGTGCCAGCAGCCGCGGGAGTGGGGAACCTAATGAGCAGTTCTTC.

This clonotype has at least ten counts. The rearrangement links TRBV4-2 to TRBJ2-7; D is possibly TRBD2 (5 bases). V shed 1 base and J shed 6 bases, with 7 bases lying between them. CDR3 size: 12 residues. Germline CDR1 and CDR2: LGHNA and YNFKEQ. CDR3 coding DNA: TGTGCCAGCAGCCAAGGAACTAGCGAGCAGTACTTC. It translates to CASSQGTSEQYF.

The J gene is TRBJ2-3, the V gene TRBV11-2; 11 nucleotides line up with TRBD2. Germline V CDR1 and CDR2: SGHAT, FQNNGV. The V and J ends lost 5 bases and 4 bases, in that order; junction bases with no gene match: 14. The CDR3 has 18 amino acids. The CDR3 coding sequence is TGTGCCAGCAGCCAACAAATGCTAGCGGGAGGATATTCAGATACGCAGTATTTT. It is translated as CASSQQMLAGGYSDTQYF.

This clonotype was picked up many times. The V gene is TRBV4-1, the J gene TRBJ1-4; 7 bases agree with TRBD1. After removal of 1 base from V and 14 bases from J, the junction contained 13 bases not matched to a gene. The CDR3 is 15 residues long. The germline V gene encodes CDR1 MGHRA and CDR2 YSYEKL. The CDR3 region is CASSQVFGTVITLFF. The CDR3, as DNA: TGCGCCAGCAGCCAAGTTTTCGGGACAGTCATAACTCTGTTTTTT.

This clonotype showed up many times. This chain connects TRBV6-5 to TRBJ2-3; the match to TRBD2 covers 9 bases. V gave up 2 bases and J gave up 6 bases; unmatched junction bases: 12. Germline V CDR1 and CDR2: MNHEY, SVGAGI. This CDR3 is built from 17 residues. The CDR3 sequence is CASSYPSWSGGRDTQYF. DNA for the CDR3: TGTGCCAGCAGTTACCCCTCTTGGAGCGGGGGGAGGGATACGCAGTATTTT.

Many counts were recorded for this clonotype. V is TRBV3-1 and J is TRBJ1-1, with TRBD1 identical over 7 bases. In germline, CDR1 is LGHDT, CDR2 YNNKEL (reference sequence). V dropped 4 bases and J dropped 1; count of bases not matched to a gene: 9. CDR3 length: 16 residues. The CDR3 bases are TGTGCCAGCAGCCGTACACCGGGACAGAGGAACACTGAAGCTTTCTTT. It encodes CASSRTPGQRNTEAFF.